This T cell receptor (beta chain) was recovered during a study of cytomegalovirus exposure and HLA in healthy donors. Study-level points and caveats: In a later analysis, at a false discovery rate of 0.05, under 20,000 TCR beta sequences were associated with HLA alleles. Rarity characterized most TCR sequences, yet some public TCRs appeared in many donors.

Remarks on this clone: What it binds is not known. The junction and the germline gene differ at one end; a read error may be behind it.

Germline-derived CDR1 and CDR2 are SGDLS and YYNGEE. The CDR3 consists of 15 residues. Healthy bone marrow donors made up the donors. With 60 Vbeta and 13 Jbeta primers, the PCR was carried out. The data were produced by immunoSEQ multiplex PCR, yet TCRdb's version contains in-frame clones alone and is incomplete. The sample has 52,000 or so clones, roughly 74% seen once. Material: PBMCs. This TCR was sampled from a female donor in good health and CMV-seronegative. The chain has TRBV9 and TRBJ2-7, with D possibly TRBD1 on 6 matching bases. The CDR3 is CASSVGEDRPYEQYF. For the CDR3, the DNA is TGTGCCAGCAGTGTAGGAGAGGACAGACCCTACGAGCAGTACTTC. Filled out from reference TRBV9 and TRBJ2-7, the complete variable domain reads DSGVTQTPKHLITATGQRVTLRCSPRSGDLSVYWYQQSLDQGLQFLIQYYNGEERAKGNILERFSAQQFPDLHSELNLSSLELGDSALYFCASSVGEDRPYEQYFGPGTRLTVT.